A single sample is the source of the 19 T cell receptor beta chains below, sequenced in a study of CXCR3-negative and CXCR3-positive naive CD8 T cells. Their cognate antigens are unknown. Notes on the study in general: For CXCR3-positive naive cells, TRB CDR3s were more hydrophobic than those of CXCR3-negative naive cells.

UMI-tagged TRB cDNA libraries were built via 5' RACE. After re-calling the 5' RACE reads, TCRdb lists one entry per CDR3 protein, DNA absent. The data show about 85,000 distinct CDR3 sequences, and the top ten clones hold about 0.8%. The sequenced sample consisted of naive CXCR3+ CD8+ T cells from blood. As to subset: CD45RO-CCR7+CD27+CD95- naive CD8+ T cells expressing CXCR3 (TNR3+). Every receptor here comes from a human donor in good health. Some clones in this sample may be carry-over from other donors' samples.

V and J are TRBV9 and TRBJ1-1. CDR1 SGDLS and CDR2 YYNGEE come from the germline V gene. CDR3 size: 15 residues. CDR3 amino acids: CASSGLGRVNTEAFF.

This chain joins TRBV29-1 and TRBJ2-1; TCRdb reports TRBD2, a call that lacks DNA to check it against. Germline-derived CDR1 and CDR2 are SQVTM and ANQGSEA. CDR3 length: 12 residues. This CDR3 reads CSGSAGGNEQFF.

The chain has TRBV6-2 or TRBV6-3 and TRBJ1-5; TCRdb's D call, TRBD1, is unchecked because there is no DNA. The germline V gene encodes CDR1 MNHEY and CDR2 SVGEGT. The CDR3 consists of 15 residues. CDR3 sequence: CASSYSETGGQPQHF.

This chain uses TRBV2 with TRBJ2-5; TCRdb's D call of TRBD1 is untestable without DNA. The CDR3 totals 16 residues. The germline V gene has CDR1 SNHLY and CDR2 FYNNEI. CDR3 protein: CASRAPGTPFSETQYF.

CDR3 sequence reads: CASSLQTGSEQYF. The chain is built from TRBV12-3 or TRBV12-4 and TRBJ2-7; the TCRdb D gene call, TRBD1, has no DNA to confirm it. CDR3 length: 13 amino acids.

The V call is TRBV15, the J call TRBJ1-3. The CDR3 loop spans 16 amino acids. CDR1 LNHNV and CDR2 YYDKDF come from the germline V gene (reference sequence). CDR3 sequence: CATSGDRPSSGNTIYF.

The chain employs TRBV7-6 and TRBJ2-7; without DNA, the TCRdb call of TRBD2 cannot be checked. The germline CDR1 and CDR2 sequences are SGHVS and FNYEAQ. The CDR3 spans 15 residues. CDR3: CASSLLLAGLYEQYF.

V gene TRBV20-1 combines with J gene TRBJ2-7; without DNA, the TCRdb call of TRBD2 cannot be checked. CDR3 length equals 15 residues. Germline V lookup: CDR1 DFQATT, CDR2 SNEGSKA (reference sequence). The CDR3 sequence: CSATHLPDPGDEQYF.

The CDR3 is CASSPASGPSYNEQFF. The J gene is TRBJ2-1, the V gene TRBV9; TCRdb selects TRBD2, and the lack of DNA leaves this call unchecked. Germline V gene sequence: CDR1 SGDLS, CDR2 YYNGEE. This CDR3 is built from 16 residues.

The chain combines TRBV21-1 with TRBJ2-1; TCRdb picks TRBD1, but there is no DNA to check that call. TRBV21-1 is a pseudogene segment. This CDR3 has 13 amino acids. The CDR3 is CALPRQLYNEQFF.

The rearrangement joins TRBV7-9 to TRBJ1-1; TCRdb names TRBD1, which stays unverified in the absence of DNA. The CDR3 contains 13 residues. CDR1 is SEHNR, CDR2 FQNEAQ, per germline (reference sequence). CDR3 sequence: CASNPRDKGEAFF.

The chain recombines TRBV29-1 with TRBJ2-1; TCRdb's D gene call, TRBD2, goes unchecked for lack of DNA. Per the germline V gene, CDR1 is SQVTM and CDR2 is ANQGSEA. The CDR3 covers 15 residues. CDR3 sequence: CSVAIWNGSVNEQFF.

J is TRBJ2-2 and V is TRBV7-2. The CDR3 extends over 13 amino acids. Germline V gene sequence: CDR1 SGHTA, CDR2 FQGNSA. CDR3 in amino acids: CASSPENTGELFF.

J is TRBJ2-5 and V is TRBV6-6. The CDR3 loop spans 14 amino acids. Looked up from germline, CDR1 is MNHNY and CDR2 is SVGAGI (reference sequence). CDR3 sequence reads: CASSYRRLEETQYF.

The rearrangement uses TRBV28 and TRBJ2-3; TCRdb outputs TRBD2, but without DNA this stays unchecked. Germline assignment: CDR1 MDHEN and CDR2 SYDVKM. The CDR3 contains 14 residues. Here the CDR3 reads CASSLSGSVDTQYF.

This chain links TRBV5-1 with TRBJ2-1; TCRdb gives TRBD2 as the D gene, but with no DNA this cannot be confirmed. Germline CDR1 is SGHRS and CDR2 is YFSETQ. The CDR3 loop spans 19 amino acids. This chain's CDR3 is CASSLLGAGGLSSYNEQFF.

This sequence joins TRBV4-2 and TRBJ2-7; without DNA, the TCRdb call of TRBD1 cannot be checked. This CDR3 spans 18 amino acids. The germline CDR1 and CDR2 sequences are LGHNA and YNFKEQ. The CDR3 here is CASSQNRRGTGDKYEQYF.

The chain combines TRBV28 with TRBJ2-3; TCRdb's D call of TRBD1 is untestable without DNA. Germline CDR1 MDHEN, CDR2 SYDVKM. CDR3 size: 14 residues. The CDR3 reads CASGGDSPRDTQYF.

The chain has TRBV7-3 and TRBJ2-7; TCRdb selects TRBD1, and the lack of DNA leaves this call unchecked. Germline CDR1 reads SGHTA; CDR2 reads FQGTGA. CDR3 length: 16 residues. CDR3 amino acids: CASSLVLGGPDYEQYF.